This T cell receptor beta chain was profiled in a study of blood T cell repertoires in COVID-19. About the research overall: Sites across the United States, Italy and Spain contributed samples from acute and convalescent COVID-19. T cells, B-cell-depleted T cells, or PBMCs provided the cDNA or gDNA that served as material.

Per the original data handling: Quantification of nucleated cells was approximated via reference gene primer amplification. This table comes from immunoSEQ multiplex PCR, and its TCRdb copy is limited to in-frame clones, with some not included. D and trimming come from the DNA, and the V and J calls and clone size come from that table. This table has approximately 350,000 clones, roughly 90% appearing once. J was trimmed by 7 bases and V by 5 bases; bases with no gene match: 8. The CDR3 extends over 14 amino acids. Per germline, CDR1 MNHEY and CDR2 SMNVEV (reference sequence). This chain joins TRBV27 and TRBJ2-7; TRBD1 matches 10 bases. Sequencing was carried out using peripheral blood. The sequence was obtained from a man aged 40-55 years with acute or convalescent COVID-19. CDR3 region: CASSTRQGAGEQYF. Here the CDR3 DNA reads TGTGCCAGCAGTACCCGACAGGGGGCGGGGGAGCAGTACTTC.